Below are 14 T cell receptor beta chains sequenced from a single sample in a study of beta chain features in type 1 diabetes. Notes on the study in general: Type 1 diabetes patients had TCRB CDR3s that were shorter (moderately but significantly so) in all four CD4+ subsets.

For these receptors, no antigen is known. The whole isolated RNA underwent reverse transcription, so sequencing captured expressed TCRB transcripts. The assay was immunoSEQ multiplex PCR, and TCRdb's table has in-frame clones only and misses some. The sample holds fewer than 300,000 clones; roughly 11% are singletons and the top ten take over 0.015%. The sample was naive CD4+ T cells from blood. The receptors originated from a man younger than 45 with type 1 diabetes.

This clone was observed a few times. The rearrangement joins TRBV7-2 to TRBJ2-7, with D possibly TRBD2 on 5 matching bases. There are 15 residues in the CDR3. Trimming pared 7 bases from V and 3 bases from J, leaving 19 bases between. Germline loops: CDR1 SGHTA, CDR2 FQGNSA. CDR3 sequence reads: CASTLWPAASYEQYF. The CDR3 DNA sequence: TGTGCCAGCACCCTTTGGCCAGCGGCGAGCTACGAGCAGTACTTC.

The rearrangement joins TRBV29-1 to TRBJ1-2, with D perhaps TRBD1 (6 bases). Per germline, CDR1 SQVTM and CDR2 ANQGSEA. The CDR3 spans 12 residues. Trimming stripped 7 bases from V and 7 bases from J, with 16 bases between. CDR3 residues: CSAEGGEGGYTF. The CDR3 bases are TGCAGCGCCGAGGGGGGGGAAGGTGGCTACACCTTC.

There are a few counts of this clone. The V and J genes are TRBV19 and TRBJ2-6; the match to TRBD1 covers 8 bases. CDR3 length: 14 residues. V lost 1 base, J lost 12 bases, and 5 bases stayed unmatched. Germline V gene data show CDR1 as LNHDA and CDR2 as SQIVND (reference sequence). The CDR3 region is CASSIVGTGGVLTF. The DNA for the CDR3 is TGTGCCAGTAGTATAGTGGGGACAGGCGGCGTCCTGACTTTC. Using reference TRBV19 and TRBJ2-6 for the parts outside the CDR3, the full variable domain is DGGITQSPKYLFRKEGQNVTLSCEQNLNHDAMYWYRQDPGQGLRLIYYSQIVNDFQKGDIAEGYSVSREKKESFPLTVTSAQKNPTAFYLCASSIVGTGGVLTFGAGSRLTVL.

The chain is built from TRBV5-1 and TRBJ2-5; perhaps TRBD2 as D (6 bases). V gave up 2 bases and J gave up 2 bases, with 10 bases separating them. Germline V gives CDR1 SGHRS, CDR2 YFSETQ. The CDR3 contains 14 residues. The CDR3 is CASSFGSGQETQYF. The CDR3 nucleotides are TGCGCCAGCAGCTTCGGTAGCGGACAAGAGACCCAGTACTTC.

CDR3 region: CASSPRGGDEQFF. The DNA of the CDR3 is TGTGCCAGCAGCCCGAGGGGGGGAGATGAGCAGTTCTTC. This rearrangement joins TRBV7-2 to TRBJ2-1; tentative D call: TRBD2 (7 bases). The germline V gene encodes CDR1 SGHTA and CDR2 FQGNSA. Trimming pared 5 bases from V and 8 bases from J, leaving 13 bases between. The length of the CDR3 is 13 residues.

This chain uses TRBV27 with TRBJ2-7, with D possibly being TRBD1 (6 bases). V was clipped by 6 bases and J by 0 bases, with 12 bases between them. From germline, CDR1 is MNHEY and CDR2 SMNVEV (reference sequence). CDR3 size: 14 residues. The CDR3 reads CASRVTGASYEQYF. The CDR3 DNA sequence: TGTGCCAGCAGGGTGACAGGAGCCTCCTACGAGCAGTACTTC.

This clone has more than one count but fewer than ten. The rearrangement uses TRBV4-2 and TRBJ2-7; TRBD1 is a possible D gene (5 bases). CDR3 length: 14 amino acids. CDR1 LGHNA and CDR2 YNFKEQ come from the germline V gene. The V gene lost 1 base and the J gene lost 2 bases, with 9 bases spanning the gap. CDR3: CASSQVTETYEQYF. The CDR3 nucleotides are TGTGCCAGCAGCCAAGTGACAGAGACCTACGAGCAGTACTTC.

CDR3 region: CASSKGQGSGQPQHF. Written as DNA, the CDR3 is TGTGCCAGCAGTAAGGGACAGGGGTCGGGACAGCCCCAGCATTTT. The chain has TRBV7-2 and TRBJ1-5; 10 bases are a match to TRBD1. Germline V gene data show CDR1 as SGHTA and CDR2 as FQGNSA. CDR3 length equals 15 residues. V trimming: 6 bases; J trimming: 7 bases; junction bases outside the gene matches: 9.

With regard to this clone: The identical CDR3 is also encoded by other nucleotide sequences in the sample. The CDR3 reads CASSVAVNTEAFF. CDR3 DNA: TGTGCCAGCAGCGTGGCGGTTAACACTGAAGCTTTCTTT. V gene TRBV9 combines with J gene TRBJ1-1; no definite D call. V lost 2 bases and J lost 2, with 7 bases in between. Germline values: CDR1 SGDLS, CDR2 YYNGEE. CDR3 length: 13 residues.

This clone turned up a few times. CDR3 sequence reads: CASFSGDDREQFF. The CDR3 DNA reads TGTGCCAGCTTTAGCGGGGACGACCGGGAGCAGTTCTTC. This chain links TRBV28 with TRBJ2-1; 8 bases are a match to TRBD2. The CDR3 has 13 residues. Germline CDR1 MDHEN, CDR2 SYDVKM. The trim removed 8 bases at V and 10 bases at J, leaving 10 bases unmatched.

V usage is TRBV4-1 and J usage is TRBJ2-7; 14 bases line up with TRBD2. Germline assignment: CDR1 MGHRA and CDR2 YSYEKL. The V segment lost 1 base and the J segment 0 bases; nucleotides outside the gene matches: 8. The CDR3 extends over 19 amino acids. For the CDR3, the DNA is TGCGCCAGCAGCCAAGTCTCCGGACTAGCGGGGGGTCGCTCCTACGAGCAGTACTTC. Translation: CASSQVSGLAGGRSYEQYF.

In its sample, this clone was seen a few times. The chain carries TRBV29-1 and TRBJ2-3, with a weak D call TRBD1 (6 bases). The CDR3 has 13 residues. Germline CDR1 and CDR2: SQVTM and ANQGSEA. Trimming removed 6 bases from V and 2 bases from J, with 12 bases in between. In DNA, the CDR3 is TGCAGCGTCGGGGACACAATCACAGATACGCAGTATTTT. This translates into CSVGDTITDTQYF.

The chain is built from TRBV5-4 and TRBJ1-2; possibly TRBD1 for D (5 bases). Trimming took 0 bases from V and 7 from J, leaving 13 bases between them. The CDR3 sequence is 14 residues long. The V gene's germline CDR1 is SGHNT and CDR2 YYREEE (reference sequence). Here the CDR3 DNA reads TGTGCCAGCAGCTTGGGGGGCCCCCCGATTGGCTACACCTTC. It is translated as CASSLGGPPIGYTF.

This chain links TRBV7-3 with TRBJ1-2; weak D call: TRBD1 (5 bases). Germline V gene lookup returns CDR1 SGHTA and CDR2 FQGTGA. The CDR3 consists of 15 residues. Trimming left V 5 bases short and J 0 bases short, with 13 bases between. The CDR3 sequence is CASSRAGQANYGYTF. In DNA form, the CDR3 reads TGTGCCAGCAGCAGGGCAGGGCAAGCTAACTATGGCTACACCTTC. Supplemented by reference TRBV7-3 and TRBJ1-2, the full variable domain reads GAGVSQTPSNKVTEKGKYVELRCDPISGHTALYWYRQSLGQGPEFLIYFQGTGAADDSGLPNDRFFAVRPEGSVSTLKIQRTERGDSAVYLCASSRAGQANYGYTFGSGTRLTVV.